What follows are 26 T cell receptor beta chains derived from one specimen sequenced in a study of shared clonotypes between healthy human individuals. As defined, naive CD8 cells were CD45RO-negative and positively selected for CCR7, with terminally differentiated effector memory CD45RA+ cells excluded. Produced via immunoSEQ multiplex PCR; TCRdb's table is partial and in-frame only. This sample has about 2 million clones, with about 95% found just once. The sample consisted of naive CD8+ T cells sorted from blood. These receptor sequences come from a man aged 18 to 29 in good health.

Worth noting for this clone: The sample has other DNA sequences that encode this CDR3 too. The chain carries TRBV5-1 and TRBJ1-1; D is perhaps TRBD1 (5 bases). The CDR3 length is 13 residues. V was clipped by 1 base and J by 4 bases, with 8 bases between them. From germline, CDR1 is SGHRS and CDR2 YFSETQ. The CDR3: CASSLQGATEAFF. For the CDR3, the DNA is TGCGCCAGCAGCTTGCAGGGAGCCACTGAAGCTTTCTTT.

The chain combines TRBV28 with TRBJ2-7, with 8 positions matching TRBD1. The CDR3 loop spans 13 amino acids. Losses at the gene ends were 6 bases for V and 6 bases for J; bases not matched to a gene: 7. The germline V gene has CDR1 MDHEN and CDR2 SYDVKM. The CDR3 is CASRRTGWFEQYF. CDR3 nucleotide sequence: TGTGCCAGCAGGCGGACAGGGTGGTTCGAGCAGTACTTC.

This rearrangement joins TRBV13 to TRBJ1-6, with 8 bases that match TRBD1. V lost 4 bases to trimming and J lost 3 bases; unmatched junction nucleotides: 2. This CDR3 contains 15 residues. CDR1 and CDR2 (germline): PRHDT, FYEKMQ (reference sequence). DNA for the CDR3: TGTGCCAGCAGCTCTGGACAGGGCTATAATTCACCCCTCCACTTT. Translated, it gives CASSSGQGYNSPLHF. The whole variable domain, remainder taken from reference TRBV13 and TRBJ1-6, is AAGVIQSPRHLIKEKRETATLKCYPIPRHDTVYWYQQGPGQDPQFLISFYEKMQSDKGSIPDRFSAQQFSDYHSELNMSSLELGDSALYFCASSSGQGYNSPLHFGNGTRLTVT.

The V call is TRBV6-1, the J call TRBJ1-1; D gene uncertain. Germline CDR1 and CDR2: MNHNS and SASEGT. The CDR3 has 16 amino acids. V was clipped by 0 bases and J by 2 bases, with 13 bases between them. CDR3 region: CASSEAEGPLNTEAFF. The CDR3 region has the DNA TGTGCCAGCAGTGAAGCCGAGGGCCCCCTTAACACTGAAGCTTTCTTT.

This clone was seen only once. The chain joins TRBV29-1 to TRBJ2-5; the D gene could be TRBD1 or TRBD2 (5 bases each). There are 15 residues in the CDR3. V was cut by 5 bases and J by 4 bases, with 20 bases left in between. CDR1 is SQVTM, CDR2 ANQGSEA, per germline. The CDR3 coding sequence is TGCAGCGTTCACCCCAACCGGGACGTAAGAGAGACCCAGTACTTC. Its protein is CSVHPNRDVRETQYF.

In the case of this clone: This CDR3 is also generated by other DNA sequences in the sample. The chain couples TRBV6-5 to TRBJ2-2; 9 bases match TRBD1. Unmatched junction bases numbered 6, after V lost 5 bases and J lost 5 bases. Germline V gene lookup returns CDR1 MNHEY and CDR2 SVGAGI. This CDR3 is 15 amino acids long. The CDR3 sequence is CASSPGQGGTGELFF. For the CDR3, the DNA is TGTGCCAGCAGTCCGGGACAGGGCGGAACCGGGGAGCTGTTTTTT.

The J gene is TRBJ1-1, the V gene TRBV27; no firm D call. Trimming stripped 1 base from V and 10 bases from J, with 19 bases between. Germline V CDR1 and CDR2: MNHEY, SMNVEV (reference sequence). The CDR3 loop spans 15 amino acids. The CDR3 reads CASSLYAAGPEGAFF. The CDR3 DNA reads TGTGCCAGCAGTTTATATGCTGCAGGCCCAGAGGGAGCTTTCTTT.

The rearrangement uses TRBV30 and TRBJ1-4; D perhaps matches TRBD1 (5 bases). This CDR3 spans 12 amino acids. Germline CDR1 is GTSNPN and CDR2 is SVGIG (reference sequence). V lost 7 bases, J lost 3 bases, and 9 bases lay in between. In DNA form, the CDR3 reads TGTGCCTTGTCAGGGTCTAATGAAAAACTGTTTTTT. It specifies CALSGSNEKLFF.

In this sample, this clone turned up a few times. As DNA, the CDR3 is TGTGCCAGCCTCTTGGGACAGGGCATCTACAATGAGCAGTTCTTC. Its translation: CASLLGQGIYNEQFF. This chain connects TRBV2 to TRBJ2-1; the match to TRBD1 covers 9 bases. Germline loops: CDR1 SNHLY, CDR2 FYNNEI. The CDR3 covers 15 residues. The ends lost 8 bases at V and 3 bases at J; junction bases unmatched: 8.

The V gene is TRBV7-9, the J gene TRBJ1-1; D gene ambiguous. Germline V gene lookup returns CDR1 SEHNR and CDR2 FQNEAQ (reference sequence). This CDR3 has 13 residues. Trimming stripped 8 bases from V and 3 bases from J, with 13 bases between. The CDR3 coding sequence is TGTGCCAGCCTTGAAGGTGGGGACACTGAAGCTTTCTTT. Translating it yields CASLEGGDTEAFF. Looking up the rest from reference TRBV7-9 and TRBJ1-1 gives the full variable domain: DTGVSQNPRHKITKRGQNVTFRCDPISEHNRLYWYRQTLGQGPEFLTYFQNEAQLEKSRLLSDRFSAERPKGSFSTLEIQRTEQGDSAMYLCASLEGGDTEAFFGQGTRLTVV.

The chain carries TRBV18 and TRBJ2-3; a weak D match, TRBD1 (5 bases). V was cut by 3 bases and J by 3 bases, with 13 bases left in between. The CDR3 is 15 amino acids. Germline-derived CDR1 and CDR2 are KGHSH and LQKENI. In DNA, the CDR3 is TGTGCCAGCTCACCGGCCAGGGTGAGGACAGATACGCAGTATTTT. Protein: CASSPARVRTDTQYF.

The table lists this clone with a count of one. The V gene is TRBV9, the J gene TRBJ1-4; 9 bases agree with TRBD1. The CDR3 runs to 16 residues. Germline V gene lookup returns CDR1 SGDLS and CDR2 YYNGEE. The junction had 7 bases not matched to a gene; V was cut back by 3 bases and J by 4 bases. CDR3 sequence (DNA): TGTGCCAGCAGCGCCACAGGGGGCCGGGGTAATGAAAAACTGTTTTTT. It translates to CASSATGGRGNEKLFF.

The chain is built from TRBV6-5 and TRBJ2-7; D is perhaps TRBD1 (5 bases). CDR1 is MNHEY, CDR2 SVGAGI, per germline. V gave up 5 bases and J gave up 2 bases, with 10 bases separating them. The CDR3 runs to 13 residues. Here the CDR3 reads CASSETATYEQYF. The CDR3 coding sequence is TGTGCCAGCAGTGAGACAGCAACCTACGAGCAGTACTTC.

This sequence joins TRBV5-1 and TRBJ1-4; D is possibly TRBD1 (5 bases). CDR1 and CDR2 from the germline V gene are SGHRS and YFSETQ. Trimming removed 0 bases at V and 6 bases at J, with 18 bases between. The CDR3 runs 17 residues. The CDR3 bases are TGCGCCAGCAGCTTGGGAGCCCCCGGGGCCCTCTATGAAAAACTGTTTTTT. Translation gives CASSLGAPGALYEKLFF.

This CDR3 is CSVDPGLAGAGELFF. CDR3 bases: TGCAGCGTCGATCCCGGACTAGCGGGAGCCGGGGAGCTGTTTTTT. The chain links TRBV29-1 to TRBJ2-2, with 13 bases aligning to TRBD2. This CDR3 is 15 amino acids long. Trimming took 6 bases from V and 6 from J; bases not matched to a gene: 7. The germline V gene has CDR1 SQVTM and CDR2 ANQGSEA.

V gene TRBV27 combines with J gene TRBJ2-3; D is uncertain. CDR1 is MNHEY and CDR2 is SMNVEV in the germline V gene (reference sequence). This CDR3 region has 13 residues. V was cut by 3 bases and J by 3 bases, with 7 bases left in between. CDR3 sequence (DNA): TGTGCCAGCAGTTTGGAGTGGACAGATACGCAGTATTTT. Translation gives CASSLEWTDTQYF.

In the case of this clone: The same CDR3 also results from other DNA sequences found in this sample. The rearrangement joins TRBV2 to TRBJ1-1, with D perhaps TRBD1 (5 bases). Germline CDR1 reads SNHLY; CDR2 reads FYNNEI. With 1 base removed from V and 2 bases from J, the gap between germline ends came to 8 bases. The CDR3 loop spans 14 amino acids. This CDR3 is CASSEVGGNTEAFF. The CDR3 coding sequence is TGTGCCAGCAGTGAAGTCGGGGGAAACACTGAAGCTTTCTTT.

In regard to this clone: Additional DNA sequences in this sample encode the identical CDR3. The rearrangement links TRBV13 to TRBJ2-7, with a weak D call TRBD2 (6 bases). The CDR3 totals 13 residues. Trimming cost V 5 bases and J 2 bases, with 10 bases left between them. Germline V gene data show CDR1 as PRHDT and CDR2 as FYEKMQ (reference sequence). The DNA of the CDR3 is TGTGCCAGCAGCCGGGACTCAGCCTACGAGCAGTACTTC. Amino acids: CASSRDSAYEQYF.

V is TRBV19 and J is TRBJ1-1; D possibly corresponds to TRBD1 (6 bases). Germline assignment: CDR1 LNHDA and CDR2 SQIVND (reference sequence). The CDR3 is 13 residues long. V was pared by 8 bases and J by 4 bases, with 14 bases between. The CDR3 DNA sequence: TGTGCCAGTTCGTTCGGCAGGGGCACTGAAGCTTTCTTT. This gives the protein CASSFGRGTEAFF.

The chain uses TRBV11-2 and TRBJ2-7, with D tentatively TRBD1 (5 bases). The CDR3 has 15 residues. V was cut by 4 bases and J by 0 bases, with 13 bases left in between. The V gene's germline CDR1 is SGHAT and CDR2 FQNNGV. CDR3 in DNA: TGTGCCAGCAGCTACCGACAGTTTATCTCCTACGAGCAGTACTTC. Amino acids: CASSYRQFISYEQYF.

The V gene is TRBV6-6, the J gene TRBJ2-7; D assignment may be TRBD1 or TRBD2 (5 bases each). Germline V gene lookup returns CDR1 MNHNY and CDR2 SVGAGI (reference sequence). The CDR3 loop spans 15 amino acids. Trimming took off 0 bases at V and 5 bases at J, with 14 bases between the two ends. CDR3 DNA: TGTGCCAGCAGTTACTCGAGGGGTGCCCAAGACGAGCAGTACTTC. Its translation: CASSYSRGAQDEQYF.

V and J are TRBV29-1 and TRBJ1-2; the D gene is possibly TRBD1 (5 bases). The CDR3 length is 14 residues. V was shortened by 2 bases and J by 3 bases, with 13 bases between the two germline ends. Germline lookup yields CDR1 SQVTM and CDR2 ANQGSEA. CDR3 region: CSVERQGVDYGYTF. CDR3 in DNA: TGCAGCGTTGAAAGGCAGGGAGTCGACTATGGCTACACCTTC.

The chain has TRBV10-1 and TRBJ2-5, with no clear D. Germline values: CDR1 WNHNN, CDR2 SYGVQD (reference sequence). Trimming removed 3 bases from V and 5 bases from J, with 13 bases in between. This CDR3 has 14 amino acids. This CDR3 reads CASSEADPAETQYF. The DNA for the CDR3 is TGCGCCAGCAGTGAAGCAGATCCGGCGGAGACCCAGTACTTC.

This clone was recorded only once. This chain joins TRBV2 and TRBJ2-5; D is possibly TRBD2 (5 bases). The germline CDR1 and CDR2 sequences are SNHLY and FYNNEI. V gave up 0 bases and J gave up 5 bases, with 22 bases separating them. The length of the CDR3 is 18 residues. CDR3 region: CASSEAPPHSIGGETQYF. The CDR3 coding sequence is TGTGCCAGCAGTGAAGCCCCCCCACACAGCATCGGCGGGGAGACCCAGTACTTC. The variable domain in full, with the rest retrieved from reference TRBV2 and TRBJ2-5, is EPEVTQTPSHQVTQMGQEVILRCVPISNHLYFYWYRQILGQKVEFLVSFYNNEISEKSEIFDDQFSVERPDGSNFTLKIRSTKLEDSAMYFCASSEAPPHSIGGETQYFGPGTRLLVL.

This sequence joins TRBV16 and TRBJ2-7, with D hard to call. The V and J ends lost 8 bases and 5 bases respectively, with 7 bases between them. Germline V CDR1 and CDR2: KGHSY, FQNENV. This CDR3 region has 10 residues. CDR3 DNA: TGTGCCAGCGCGACCGACGAGCAGTACTTC. Translating gives CASATDEQYF.

The chain is built from TRBV5-6 and TRBJ1-2, with 11 bases lining up with TRBD1. V was clipped by 4 bases and J by 6 bases; unmatched bases: 5. The CDR3 extends over 14 amino acids. Germline V gives CDR1 SGHDT, CDR2 YYEEEE. The CDR3 DNA sequence: TGTGCCAGCAGCCCCGGGACAGGGGGACATGGCTACACCTTC. This codes for CASSPGTGGHGYTF.